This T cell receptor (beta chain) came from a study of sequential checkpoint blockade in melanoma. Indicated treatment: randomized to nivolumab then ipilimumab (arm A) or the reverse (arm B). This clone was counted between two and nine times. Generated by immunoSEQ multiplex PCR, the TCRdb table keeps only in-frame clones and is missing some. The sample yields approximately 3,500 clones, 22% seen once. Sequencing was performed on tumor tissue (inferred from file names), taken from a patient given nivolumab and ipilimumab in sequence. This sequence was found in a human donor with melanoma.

The CDR3 region has the DNA TGTGCCAGCAGCTTGGGACAGGCGATGAACACTGAAGCTTTCTTT. The encoded protein is CASSLGQAMNTEAFF. The chain uses TRBV9 and TRBJ1-1, with 8 bases aligning to TRBD1. V lost 4 bases to trimming and J lost 0 bases; unmatched junction nucleotides: 5. This CDR3 comprises 15 residues. Germline V gives CDR1 SGDLS, CDR2 YYNGEE.